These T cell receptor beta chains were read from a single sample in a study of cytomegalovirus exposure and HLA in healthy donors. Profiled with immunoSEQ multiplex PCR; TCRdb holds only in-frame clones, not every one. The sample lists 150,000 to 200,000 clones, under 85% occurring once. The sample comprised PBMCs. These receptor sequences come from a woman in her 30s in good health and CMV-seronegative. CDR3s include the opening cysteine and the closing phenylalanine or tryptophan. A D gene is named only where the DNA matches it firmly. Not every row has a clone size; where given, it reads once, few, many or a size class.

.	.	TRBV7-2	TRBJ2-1	CASSLIARGDEQFF	TGTGCCAGCAGCTTAATCGCCAGGGGTGATGAGCAGTTCTTC
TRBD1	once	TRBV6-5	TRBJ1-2	CASSYGGTANYGYTF	TGTGCCAGCAGTTACGGGGGGACAGCTAACTATGGCTACACCTTC
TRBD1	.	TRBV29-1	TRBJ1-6	CSVGTGGDSPLHF	TGCAGCGTTGGGACAGGGGGAGATTCACCCCTCCACTTT
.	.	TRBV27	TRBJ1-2	CASRGRENYGYTF	TGTGCCAGCAGGGGGCGCGAGAACTATGGCTACACCTTC
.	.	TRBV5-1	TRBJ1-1	CASSSKIRNTEAFF	TGCGCCAGCAGCTCTAAGATTAGGAACACTGAAGCTTTCTTT
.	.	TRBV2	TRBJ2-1	CASSEALRSLLAGDNEQFF	TGTGCCAGCAGTGAAGCGCTCCGAAGCTTACTAGCAGGAGACAATGAGCAGTTCTTC
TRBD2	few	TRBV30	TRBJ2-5	CAWRGLAEQYF	TGTGCCTGGAGGGGACTAGCGGAGCAGTACTTC
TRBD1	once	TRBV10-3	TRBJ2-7	CAIRKSGTGGFSSYEQYF	TGTGCCATCAGAAAGTCCGGGACAGGGGGTTTCAGCAGCTACGAGCAGTACTTC
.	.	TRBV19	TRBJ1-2	CASSIDTVLGYTF	TGTGCCAGTAGTATTGATACAGTTCTTGGCTACACCTTC
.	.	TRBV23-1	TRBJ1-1	CASSQSRAGLSPAFF	TGCGCCAGCAGTCAATCTAGGGCAGGGTTAAGCCCAGCTTTCTTT
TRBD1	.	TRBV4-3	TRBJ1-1	CASSQDRGWTEAFF	TGCGCCAGCAGCCAGGACAGGGGATGGACTGAAGCTTTCTTT
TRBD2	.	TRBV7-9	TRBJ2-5	CASSAGRDSGGASETQYF	TGTGCCAGCAGCGCAGGAAGGGATAGCGGGGGGGCTTCAGAGACCCAGTACTTC
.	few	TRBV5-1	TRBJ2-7	CASSLGQGRGREQYF	TGCGCCAGCAGCTTGGGGCAGGGAAGGGGGAGAGAGCAGTACTTC
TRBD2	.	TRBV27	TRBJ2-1	CATRNDRTSGSYNEQFF	TGTGCCACCAGAAATGATCGGACTAGCGGTTCCTACAATGAGCAGTTCTTC
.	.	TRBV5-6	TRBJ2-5	CASSLVGTQETQYF	TGTGCCAGCAGCTTGGTGGGGACTCAAGAGACCCAGTACTTC
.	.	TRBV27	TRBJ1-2	CASRTHTPTF	TGTGCCAGCAGGACACATACCCCTACCTTC
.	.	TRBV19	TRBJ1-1	CASSIGGYEAFF	TGTGCCAGTAGTATTGGGGGGTACGAAGCTTTCTTT
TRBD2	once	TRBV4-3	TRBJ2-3	CASSQGTSASSTDTQYF	TGCGCCAGCAGCCAAGGGACTAGTGCATCTAGCACAGATACGCAGTATTTT
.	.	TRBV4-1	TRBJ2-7	CASSWDIGDEQYF	TGCGCCAGCAGCTGGGACATCGGCGACGAGCAGTACTTC
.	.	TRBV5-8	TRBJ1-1	CASSFFLGEGATFLLTEAFF	TGTGCCAGCAGCTTCTTTCTTGGGGAGGGCGCCACTTTTCTGTTGACTGAAGCTTTCTTT
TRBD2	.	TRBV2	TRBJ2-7	CASIPGTSGSYLSYEQYF	TGTGCCAGCATTCCCGGGACTAGCGGGAGTTACCTCTCCTACGAGCAGTACTTC
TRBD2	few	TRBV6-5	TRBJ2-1	CASSYRLAGGPGEQFF	TGTGCCAGCAGTTACCGTTTGGCGGGAGGGCCGGGTGAGCAGTTCTTC
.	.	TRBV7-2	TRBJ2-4	CASSSYHGGGSIQYF	TGTGCCAGCAGCTCCTACCACGGAGGGGGCAGCATTCAGTACTTC
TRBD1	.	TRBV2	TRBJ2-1	CASSDDRGYYNEQFF	TGTGCCAGCAGCGACGACAGGGGATACTACAATGAGCAGTTCTTC
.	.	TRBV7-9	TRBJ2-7	CASTLQDTYEQYF	TGTGCCAGCACCCTTCAGGACACCTACGAGCAGTACTTC
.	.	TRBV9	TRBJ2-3	CASSVVQTTDTQYF	TGTGCCAGCAGCGTAGTACAGACAACAGATACGCAGTATTTT
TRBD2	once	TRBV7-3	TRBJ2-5	CASSLLAGGLETQYF	TGTGCCAGCAGCTTACTAGCGGGGGGGCTAGAGACCCAGTACTTC
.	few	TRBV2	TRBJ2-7	CASSSNSYEQYF	TGTGCCAGCAGCTCCAACAGCTACGAGCAGTACTTC
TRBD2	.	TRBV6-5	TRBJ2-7	CASSGLAGAYEQYF	TGTGCCAGCAGCGGACTAGCGGGAGCCTACGAGCAGTACTTC
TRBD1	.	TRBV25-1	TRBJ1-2	CASSSLGGTGTCGYTF	TGTGCCAGCAGTTCTTTAGGCGGGACAGGGACGTGTGGCTACACCTTC
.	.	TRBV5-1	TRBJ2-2	CASSSRTTQTGELFF	TGCGCCAGCAGCTCCCGGACAACACAGACCGGGGAGCTGTTTTTT
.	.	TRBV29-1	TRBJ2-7	CSVAYRVGLREQYF	TGCAGCGTTGCCTACAGGGTAGGTCTGAGGGAGCAGTACTTC
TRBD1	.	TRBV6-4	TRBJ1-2	CASSGTGGTFYGYTF	TGTGCCAGCAGTGGGACAGGGGGCACGTTCTATGGCTACACCTTC
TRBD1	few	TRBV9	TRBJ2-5	CASSGRTGAPQETQYF	TGTGCCAGCAGCGGTCGGACAGGGGCCCCCCAAGAGACCCAGTACTTC
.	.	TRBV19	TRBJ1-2	CASSIPNPGSNYGYTF	TGTGCCAGTAGTATTCCCAACCCGGGATCTAACTATGGCTACACCTTC
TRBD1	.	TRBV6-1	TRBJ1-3	CASRVGQGSGNTIYF	TGTGCCAGCAGGGTGGGACAGGGTTCTGGAAACACCATATATTTT
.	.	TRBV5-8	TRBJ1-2	CASSGLYGYTF	TGTGCCAGCAGCGGCTTGTATGGCTACACCTTC
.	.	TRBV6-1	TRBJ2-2	CASSGRKENTGELFF	TGTGCCAGCAGTGGCAGAAAAGAGAACACCGGGGAGCTGTTTTTT
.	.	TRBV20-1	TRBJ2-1	CSARYNEQFF	TGCAGTGCGCGGTACAATGAGCAGTTCTTC
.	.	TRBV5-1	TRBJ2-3	CASSYPRGGDVDTQYF	TGCGCCAGCAGCTACCCGAGGGGCGGGGATGTGGATACGCAGTATTTT
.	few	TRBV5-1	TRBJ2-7	CASSGGSRVRGEQYF	TGCGCCAGCAGCGGCGGTTCAAGGGTCCGGGGAGAGCAGTACTTC
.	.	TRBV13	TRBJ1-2	CASSSHSGQLSYGYTF	TGTGCCAGCAGCTCCCACTCTGGACAGCTTAGCTATGGCTACACCTTC
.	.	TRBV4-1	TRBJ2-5	CASSHAETQYF	TGCGCCAGCAGCCACGCGGAGACCCAGTACTTC
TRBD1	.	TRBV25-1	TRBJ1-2	CASSVSGNAVTGGFGYTF	TGTGCCAGCAGTGTAAGCGGGAACGCCGTGACAGGGGGCTTCGGCTACACCTTC
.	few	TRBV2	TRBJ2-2	CASSVALTGELFF	TGTGCCAGCAGTGTAGCCCTCACCGGGGAGCTGTTTTTT
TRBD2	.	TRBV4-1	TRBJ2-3	CASSQVGGLVSYGDTQYF	TGCGCCAGCAGCCAAGTAGGGGGACTAGTTTCCTATGGCGATACGCAGTATTTT
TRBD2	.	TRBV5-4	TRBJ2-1	CASSPPGTSGGAVFDEQFF	TGTGCCAGCAGCCCCCCCGGGACTAGCGGGGGGGCCGTTTTCGATGAGCAGTTCTTC
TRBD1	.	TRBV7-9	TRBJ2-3	CASSFTGQGADTQYF	TGTGCCAGCAGCTTTACCGGACAGGGCGCAGATACGCAGTATTTT
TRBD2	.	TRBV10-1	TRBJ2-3	CASSPLTSGGSDTQYF	TGCGCCAGCAGTCCCTTGACTAGCGGGGGCTCAGATACGCAGTATTTT
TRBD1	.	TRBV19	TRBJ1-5	CASSIQDRVNQPQHF	TGTGCCAGTAGTATTCAGGACAGGGTCAATCAGCCCCAGCATTTT